The present T cell receptor (beta chain) was sequenced within a study of blood T cell repertoires in COVID-19. The overall study: Spain, Italy and the United States supplied samples that represented acute and convalescent COVID-19. PBMCs, B-cell-depleted T cells, or T cells provided the cDNA or gDNA that made up the material.

Under the authors' procedure: Amplifying reference gene primers gave estimates of nucleated cell counts. TCRdb's table, derived via immunoSEQ multiplex PCR, lists solely in-frame clones and lacks some. V and J calls and clone size come straight from that table; D and trimming were deduced from the DNA. The repertoire holds some 56,000 clones, over 70% seen once, with more than 15% in the top ten. V lost 5 bases to trimming and J lost 0 bases, with 14 bases between them. The CDR3 covers 16 residues. CDR1 is MDHEN and CDR2 is SYDVKM in the germline V gene. The sequencing input was peripheral blood. V gene TRBV28 combines with J gene TRBJ1-5; maybe TRBD1 (5 bases). The receptor was isolated from a woman in her forties or fifties with active or convalescent COVID-19. CDR3 sequence reads: CASSPSGRDSNQPQHF. DNA for the CDR3: TGTGCCAGCAGTCCCTCGGGCAGGGATAGCAATCAGCCCCAGCATTTT.